This TCR beta chain originates from a study of blood T cell repertoires in COVID-19. Study at large: The origin of the acute and convalescent COVID-19 samples was the United States, Italy and Spain. T cells, B-cell-depleted T cells, or PBMCs provided the cDNA or gDNA that served as material.

The germline CDR1 and CDR2 sequences are SEHNR and FQNEAQ (reference sequence). V lost 6 bases to trimming and J lost 1 base, with 15 bases between them. The CDR3 length is 15 residues. In the authors' methods: Amplification of reference gene primers provided the estimated nucleated cell counts. Repertoires were generated with immunoSEQ multiplex PCR, while TCRdb's copy carries only in-frame clones and drops some. V, J and clone size reflect that table, while D and trimming were determined from the DNA. The repertoire holds tens of thousands of clones, with 85% to 90% as singletons. This clonotype was obtained from a human donor in a cohort sampled during active COVID-19. The chain carries TRBV7-9 and TRBJ1-1; D perhaps matches TRBD1 (6 bases). The sample was peripheral blood. The chain's CDR3 is CASRPAGTPNTEAFF. CDR3 DNA sequence: TGTGCCAGCAGGCCCGCCGGGACACCGAACACTGAAGCTTTCTTT.